The present T cell receptor (beta chain) was sequenced within a study of shared clonotypes between healthy human individuals. Findings and limits, study-wide: Measured sharing among donors was expected to vary with sequencing depth.

As for this clone: The antigen remains unidentified.

The test was conducted at deep level. The protocol was immunoSEQ multiplex PCR, while the TCRdb copy is restricted to in-frame clones and leaves out a portion. The table lists around 300,000 clones, roughly 84% of them singletons, with 15% to 20% in the top ten. The V gene's germline CDR1 is SGHDN and CDR2 FVKESK. Trimming removed 0 bases from V and 1 base from J, with 9 bases in between. This CDR3 is 15 amino acids long. The clonotype was recovered from a man aged 18-30 years in good health. Sequenced sample: memory CD8+ T cells sorted from blood. Subset reported: CD45RO+ cells pooled with CCR7-negative TemRA cells. This chain uses TRBV14 with TRBJ1-2, with TRBD1 as a possible D gene (6 bases). The CDR3 region is CASSQDGQSNYGYTF. CDR3 coding DNA: TGTGCCAGCAGCCAAGATGGACAGAGTAACTATGGCTACACCTTC. Supplemented by reference TRBV14 and TRBJ1-2, the full variable domain reads EAGVTQFPSHSVIEKGQTVTLRCDPISGHDNLYWYRRVMGKEIKFLLHFVKESKQDESGMPNNRFLAERTGGTYSTLKVQPAELEDSGVYFCASSQDGQSNYGYTFGSGTRLTVV.